The 15 T cell receptor beta chains below come from one sample, sequenced in a study of tumor and adjacent non-tumor tissue in lung cancer. Three rounds of nested PCR, following a modified ARM-PCR protocol, produced the TCRbeta library. From the multiplex PCR reads, TCRdb called clonotypes with MiXCR, one entry per CDR3 protein. Of more than 85,000 distinct CDR3 sequences in the sample, more than 60% were seen once. No cell sorting was done before RNA was extracted from the tissue. Sequenced material: lung tumor tissue. These receptors were collected from a woman in her sixties or seventies with non-small cell lung cancer.

Regarding this clonotype: This may be a read error: a much more frequent sequence differs by one nucleotide. CDR3 nucleotides: TGTGCCAGCAGCTACGGACTAGCGGGGGCCGCAGATACGCAGTATTTT. Translating it yields CASSYGLAGAADTQYF. The chain uses TRBV7-9 and TRBJ2-3; 13 bases are shared with TRBD2. V lost 4 bases to trimming and J lost 4 bases; unmatched junction nucleotides: 5. Germline CDR1 reads SEHNR; CDR2 reads FQNEAQ (reference sequence). The length of the CDR3 is 16 residues.

This clonotype was counted only a few times. It may be a read error: a sequence one base away is much more abundant. The V gene is TRBV12-3 or TRBV12-4, the J gene TRBJ1-2; D gene unclear. This CDR3 region has 14 residues. This CDR3 reads CASSPDELNYCYTF. CDR3 in DNA: TGTGCCAGCAGTCCCGACGAACTAAACTATTGCTACACCTTC.

Concerning this clonotype itself: The CDR3 does not end in the conserved phenylalanine or tryptophan, so this is likely a read error. The chain combines TRBV4-3 with TRBJ2-1; D gene ambiguous. The CDR3 totals 17 residues. CDR1 LGHNA and CDR2 YSLEER come from the germline V gene. The CDR3: CASIQENTPPLYNEQFL. CDR3 bases: TGCGCCAGCATCCAAGAAAATACTCCCCCCCTCTACAATGAGCAGTTCTTA.

In regard to this clonotype: Sequence at one end of the junction differs from germline and may be a read error. V and J are TRBV20-1 and TRBJ2-3, with 8 bases identical to TRBD2. CDR1 is DFQATT, CDR2 SNEGSKA, per germline (reference sequence). There are 15 residues in the CDR3. CDR3 protein: CSAGWGLDSTDTKYF. The CDR3 DNA follows: TGCAGTGCTGGTTGGGGACTAGATTCCACAGATACGAAGTATTTT.

Concerning this clonotype itself: Lacking the conserved final phenylalanine or tryptophan, this CDR3 likely reflects a read error. V usage is TRBV5-4 and J usage is TRBJ2-3, with 9 nucleotides matching TRBD1. Germline CDR1 reads SGHNT; CDR2 reads YYREEE (reference sequence). This CDR3 is built from 17 residues. CDR3 sequence: CASSSAQDRGVTDTQYL. For the CDR3, the DNA is TGTGCCAGCAGCTCGGCCCAGGACAGGGGAGTCACAGATACACAGTATTTG.

Worth noting for this clonotype: The CDR3 does not close with the conserved phenylalanine or tryptophan, likely indicating a read error. The V and J genes are TRBV12-3 or TRBV12-4 and TRBJ2-1; TRBD1 might be the D (6 bases). The CDR3 is 15 residues long. V shed 5 bases and J shed 4 bases, with 15 bases lying between them. CDR3 DNA sequence: TGTGCCAGCAGTCGACCCAGTACAGGGTACAATGAGCAGTTCTCC. It translates to CASSRPSTGYNEQFS.

Points on this clonotype: The junction and the germline gene differ at one end; a read error may be behind it. The V call is TRBV11-2, the J call TRBJ2-1; TRBD2 matches at 8 bases. The CDR3 extends over 19 amino acids. CDR1 is SGHAT, CDR2 FQNNGV, per germline. This chain's CDR3 is CTSSLGGGIAGHKSNEQFF. Here the CDR3 DNA reads TGTACCAGCAGCTTAGGGGGTGGGATAGCGGGGCACAAGTCCAATGAGCAGTTCTTC.

For this clonotype: A junction boundary mismatches the germline segment, possibly from a read error. This chain links TRBV20-1 with TRBJ2-7; D call uncertain. The CDR3 runs 18 residues. The germline V gene has CDR1 DFQATT and CDR2 SNEGSKA (reference sequence). Written as DNA, the CDR3 is TGCGGTGCGCCACCGGGTAGCAGGAGTCCTGTAGGCTCCTACGAGCAGTACTTC. This gives the protein CGAPPGSRSPVGSYEQYF.

Notes on this clonotype: At one of its ends the junction is not consistent with the germline gene, which may arise from a read error. V gene TRBV28 combines with J gene TRBJ2-1; D uncertain. Germline V CDR1 and CDR2: MDHEN, SYDVKM. The CDR3 runs to 11 residues. CDR3 coding DNA: TGTGCCAGCAGTTTAGTTAATGAGCAGTTATTC. Encoded protein: CASSLVNEQLF.

The gene calls are TRBV4-1 and TRBJ2-5; D call uncertain. The length of the CDR3 is 15 residues. The germline V gene has CDR1 MGHRA and CDR2 YSYEKL. CDR3: CSSSQDRGTVETQYF. The CDR3 nucleotides are TGCAGCAGCAGCCAAGATCGCGGTACAGTGGAGACCCAGTACTTC.

Concerning this clonotype: At one end, the junction sequence differs from germline, possibly due to a read error. The rearrangement joins TRBV11-3 to TRBJ2-1, with 11 bases aligning to TRBD2. Germline V CDR1 and CDR2: SGHNT, YENEEA. The CDR3 runs 17 residues. As DNA, the CDR3 is TGTGCCGGCAGCTTAGAGTTGACTAGCGGGACCAACAATGACCAGTTCTTC. This translates into CAGSLELTSGTNNDQFF.

To note about this clonotype: It may be a read error: a sequence one base away is much more abundant. This chain connects TRBV29-1 to TRBJ1-5; 8 bases are a match to TRBD1. Per the germline V gene, CDR1 is SQVTM and CDR2 is ANQGSEA. V dropped 6 bases and J dropped 5; count of bases not matched to a gene: 9. The CDR3 has 14 residues. Written as DNA, the CDR3 is TGCAGCGTCGGTTCAGGGGGCGGCGATCAGCCCCAGCATTTT. Protein sequence: CSVGSGGGDQPQHF.

For this clonotype: The junction departs from germline at one end; a sequencing error may be responsible. J is TRBJ2-2 and V is TRBV20-1; D might be TRBD1 or TRBD2, each matching 5 bases. CDR1 and CDR2 (germline): DFQATT, SNEGSKA (reference sequence). The CDR3 totals 13 residues. As DNA, the CDR3 is TGCAGTGCTAGCCTCCAGAGGTTAGGGGAGCTGTTGTTT. Translation: CSASLQRLGELLF.

Of note for this clonotype: Likely a read error: the CDR3 ends without its conserved phenylalanine or tryptophan. The rearrangement joins TRBV5-6 to TRBJ1-2; D call uncertain. The germline V and J ends were trimmed by 0 bases and 5 bases, with 8 bases remaining between them. The CDR3 sequence is 13 residues long. Germline values: CDR1 SGHDT, CDR2 YYEEEE. The CDR3 here is CASSLGSSYGYTH. The CDR3 DNA reads as TGTGCCAGCAGCTTGGGGTCGTCGTATGGCTACACCCAC.

CDR3 DNA sequence: TGTGTCAACAGTACCGGGACCGCCTGGATGGAGCAGTACTTC. Protein product: CVNSTGTAWMEQYF. The V and J genes are TRBV6-2 or TRBV6-3 and TRBJ2-7; D possibly uses TRBD1 or TRBD2 (5 bases each). The CDR3 is made up of 14 amino acids. CDR1 MNHEY and CDR2 SVGEGT come from the germline V gene.